One and the same sample provided the 5 T cell receptor beta chains below, sequenced in a study of long-term antiretroviral therapy in people with HIV. With survey level as its setting, the immunoSEQ assay was v3.0. The repertoire was sequenced with immunoSEQ multiplex PCR; TCRdb's copy has only in-frame clones and lacks some. Seen here are 20,000 to 25,000 clones, around four fifths observed once, and the top ten hold 3.4%. The specimen was unsorted PBMCs, collected 1.9 years after starting antiretroviral therapy. All receptors derive from a woman aged 50 to 60 with HIV.

Concerning this clone: The junction and the germline gene differ at one end; a read error may be behind it. The chain employs TRBV19 and TRBJ2-5, with D tentatively TRBD1 (5 bases). The CDR3 length is 13 residues. CDR1 is LNHDA, CDR2 SQIVND, per germline (reference sequence). The CDR3 spells CASSMRREEPQYF. The DNA of the CDR3 is TGTGCCAGTAGTATGCGCAGGGAAGAGCCCCAGTACTTC.

V and J are TRBV6-6 and TRBJ2-2, with TRBD1 as a possible D gene (5 bases). The ends were cut back, 8 bases at V and 1 base at J, with 8 bases in the middle. Germline-derived CDR1 and CDR2 are MNHNY and SVGAGI (reference sequence). This CDR3 spans 13 amino acids. The CDR3 reads CASVQGNTGELFF. Here the CDR3 DNA reads TGTGCCAGCGTGCAGGGGAACACCGGGGAGCTGTTTTTT.

V usage is TRBV7-3 and J usage is TRBJ1-1, with 7 bases lining up with TRBD1. Germline CDR1 reads SGHTA; CDR2 reads FQGTGA. CDR3 length: 17 residues. V shed 6 bases, J shed 0 bases, and the junction held 13 bases outside the gene matches. The CDR3 region is CASSLLGAGGMNTEAFF. CDR3 bases: TGTGCCAGCAGTTTATTAGGCGCAGGGGGAATGAACACTGAAGCTTTCTTT. The entire variable domain, with the rest obtained from reference TRBV7-3 and TRBJ1-1, is as follows: GAGVSQTPSNKVTEKGKYVELRCDPISGHTALYWYRQSLGQGPEFLIYFQGTGAADDSGLPNDRFFAVRPEGSVSTLKIQRTERGDSAVYLCASSLLGAGGMNTEAFFGQGTRLTVV.

The V and J genes are TRBV5-1 and TRBJ1-2, with D maybe TRBD1 (6 bases). Per the germline V gene, CDR1 is SGHRS and CDR2 is YFSETQ. V was clipped by 3 bases and J by 7 bases, with 13 bases between them. This CDR3 comprises 13 residues. CDR3 DNA sequence: TGCGCCAGCAGCTCCTCCTTGGGGGCTGGCTACACCTTC. Translation gives CASSSSLGAGYTF.

V usage is TRBV2 and J usage is TRBJ1-6; 8 nucleotides line up with TRBD1. Germline V lookup: CDR1 SNHLY, CDR2 FYNNEI. The CDR3 loop spans 17 amino acids. Germline trimming cut 5 bases from V and 0 bases from J; bases unmatched to any gene: 6. The CDR3 nucleotides are TGTGCCAGCAGTACGGGACAGGCGAGCTCCTATAATTCACCCCTCCACTTT. Protein sequence: CASSTGQASSYNSPLHF.